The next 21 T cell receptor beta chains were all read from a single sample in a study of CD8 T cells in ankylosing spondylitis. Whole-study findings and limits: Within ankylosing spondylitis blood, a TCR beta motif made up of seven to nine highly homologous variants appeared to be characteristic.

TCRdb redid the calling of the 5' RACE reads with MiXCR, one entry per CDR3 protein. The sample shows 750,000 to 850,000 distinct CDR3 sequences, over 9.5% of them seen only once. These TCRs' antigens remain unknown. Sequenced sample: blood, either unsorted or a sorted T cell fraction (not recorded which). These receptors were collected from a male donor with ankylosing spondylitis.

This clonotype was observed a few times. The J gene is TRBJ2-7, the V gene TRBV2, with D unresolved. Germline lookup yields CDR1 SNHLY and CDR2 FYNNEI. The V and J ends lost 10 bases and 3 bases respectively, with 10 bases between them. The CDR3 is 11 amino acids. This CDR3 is CATWRNYEQYF. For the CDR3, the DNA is TGTGCCACTTGGCGGAACTACGAGCAGTACTTC. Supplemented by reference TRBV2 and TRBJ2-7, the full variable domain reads EPEVTQTPSHQVTQMGQEVILRCVPISNHLYFYWYRQILGQKVEFLVSFYNNEISEKSEIFDDQFSVERPDGSNFTLKIRSTKLEDSAMYFCATWRNYEQYFGPGTRLTVT.

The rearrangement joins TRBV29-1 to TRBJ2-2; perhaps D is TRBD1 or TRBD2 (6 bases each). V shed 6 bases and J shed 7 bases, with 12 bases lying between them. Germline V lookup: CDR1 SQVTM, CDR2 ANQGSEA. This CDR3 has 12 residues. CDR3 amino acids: CSVGGAFGELFF. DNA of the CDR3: TGCAGCGTCGGGGGCGCCTTCGGGGAGCTGTTTTTT.

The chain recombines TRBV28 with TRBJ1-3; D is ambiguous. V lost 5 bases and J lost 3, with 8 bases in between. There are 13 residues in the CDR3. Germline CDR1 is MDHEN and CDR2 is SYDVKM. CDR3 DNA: TGTGCCAGCAGTCCTAAGAATGGAAACACCATATATTTT. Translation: CASSPKNGNTIYF.

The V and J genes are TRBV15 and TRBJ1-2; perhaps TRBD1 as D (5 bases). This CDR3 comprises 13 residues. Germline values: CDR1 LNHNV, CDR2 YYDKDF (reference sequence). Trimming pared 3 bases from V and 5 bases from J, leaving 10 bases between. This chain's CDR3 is CATSSGAFYGYTF. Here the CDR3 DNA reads TGTGCCACCAGCAGTGGGGCCTTTTATGGCTACACCTTC.

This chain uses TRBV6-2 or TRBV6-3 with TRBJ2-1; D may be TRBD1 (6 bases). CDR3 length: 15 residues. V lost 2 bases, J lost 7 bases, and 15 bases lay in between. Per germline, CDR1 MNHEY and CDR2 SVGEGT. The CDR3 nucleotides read TGTGCCAGCAGTTACGAGGGTCAGGGGCTAAATGAGCAGTTCTTC. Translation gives CASSYEGQGLNEQFF.

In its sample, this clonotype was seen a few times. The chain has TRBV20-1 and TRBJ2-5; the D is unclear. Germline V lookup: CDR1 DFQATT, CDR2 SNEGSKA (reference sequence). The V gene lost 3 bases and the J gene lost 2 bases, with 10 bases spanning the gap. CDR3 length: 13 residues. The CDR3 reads CSARGWRQETQYF. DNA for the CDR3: TGCAGTGCTAGGGGCTGGCGTCAAGAGACCCAGTACTTC.

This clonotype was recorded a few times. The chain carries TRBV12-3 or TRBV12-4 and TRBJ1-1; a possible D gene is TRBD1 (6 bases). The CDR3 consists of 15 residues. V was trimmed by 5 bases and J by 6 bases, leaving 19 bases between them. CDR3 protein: CASSRRGRGEAEAFF. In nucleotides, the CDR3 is TGTGCCAGCAGTCGTAGGGGCAGGGGAGAGGCTGAAGCTTTCTTT.

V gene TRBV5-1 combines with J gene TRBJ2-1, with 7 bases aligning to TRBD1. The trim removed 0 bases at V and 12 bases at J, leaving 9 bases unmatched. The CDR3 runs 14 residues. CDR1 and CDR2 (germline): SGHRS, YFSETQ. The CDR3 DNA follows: TGCGCCAGCAGCTTGGAGACAGGGTCAAGGTGGCAGTTCTTC. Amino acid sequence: CASSLETGSRWQFF.

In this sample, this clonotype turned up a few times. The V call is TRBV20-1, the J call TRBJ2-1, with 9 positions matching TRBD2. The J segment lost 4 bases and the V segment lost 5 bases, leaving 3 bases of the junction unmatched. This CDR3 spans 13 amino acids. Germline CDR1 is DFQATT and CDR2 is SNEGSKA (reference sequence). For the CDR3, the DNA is TGCAGTGCTCAGCGGGGGGTATACAATGAGCAGTTCTTC. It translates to CSAQRGVYNEQFF.

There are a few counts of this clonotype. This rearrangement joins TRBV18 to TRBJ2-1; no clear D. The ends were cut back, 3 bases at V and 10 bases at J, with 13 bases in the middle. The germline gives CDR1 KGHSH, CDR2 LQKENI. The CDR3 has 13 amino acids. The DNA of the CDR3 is TGTGCCAGCTCACCGAAAAGCAGCGTAGAGCAGTTCTTC. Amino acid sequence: CASSPKSSVEQFF.

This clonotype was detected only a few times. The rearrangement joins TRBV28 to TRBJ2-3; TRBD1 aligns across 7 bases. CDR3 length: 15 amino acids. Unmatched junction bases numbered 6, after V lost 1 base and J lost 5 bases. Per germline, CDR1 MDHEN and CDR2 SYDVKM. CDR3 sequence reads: CASSLLGQPRDTQYF. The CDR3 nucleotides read TGTGCCAGCAGTTTATTGGGACAGCCGCGAGATACGCAGTATTTT.

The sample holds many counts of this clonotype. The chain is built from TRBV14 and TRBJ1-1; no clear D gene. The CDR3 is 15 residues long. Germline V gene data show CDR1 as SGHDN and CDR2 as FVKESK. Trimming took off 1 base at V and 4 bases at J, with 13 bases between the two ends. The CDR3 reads CASSQVGRWGTEAFF. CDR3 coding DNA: TGTGCCAGCAGCCAAGTGGGCAGGTGGGGCACTGAAGCTTTCTTT.

The CDR3 region has the DNA TGCAGCGGTATGACAGGGGGCACTGAAGCTTTCTTT. Residues: CSGMTGGTEAFF. This chain connects TRBV29-1 to TRBJ1-1; 9 bases agree with TRBD1. The germline V gene encodes CDR1 SQVTM and CDR2 ANQGSEA. V trimming: 7 bases; J trimming: 4 bases; junction bases outside the gene matches: 4. The CDR3 length is 12 residues.

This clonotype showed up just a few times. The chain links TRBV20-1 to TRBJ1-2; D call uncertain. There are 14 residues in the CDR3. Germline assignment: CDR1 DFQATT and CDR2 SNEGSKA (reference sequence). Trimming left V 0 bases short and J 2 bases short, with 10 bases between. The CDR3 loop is CSARDGSRNYGYTF. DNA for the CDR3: TGCAGTGCTAGAGATGGGTCGCGAAACTATGGCTACACCTTC.

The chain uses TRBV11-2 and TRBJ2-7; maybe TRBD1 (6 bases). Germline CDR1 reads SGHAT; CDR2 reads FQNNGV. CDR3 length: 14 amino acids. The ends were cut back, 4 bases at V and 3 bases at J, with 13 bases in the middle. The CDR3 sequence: CASSYQPGDYEQYF. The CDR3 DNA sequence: TGTGCCAGCAGCTACCAACCAGGGGACTACGAGCAGTACTTC.

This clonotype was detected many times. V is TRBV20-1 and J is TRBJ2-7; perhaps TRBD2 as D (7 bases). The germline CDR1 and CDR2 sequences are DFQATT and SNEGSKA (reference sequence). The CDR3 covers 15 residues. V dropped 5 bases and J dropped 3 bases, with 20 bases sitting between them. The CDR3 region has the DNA TGCAGTGCTCCACCAGGGGAGGGGGGTTACTACGAGCAGTACTTC. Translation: CSAPPGEGGYYEQYF.

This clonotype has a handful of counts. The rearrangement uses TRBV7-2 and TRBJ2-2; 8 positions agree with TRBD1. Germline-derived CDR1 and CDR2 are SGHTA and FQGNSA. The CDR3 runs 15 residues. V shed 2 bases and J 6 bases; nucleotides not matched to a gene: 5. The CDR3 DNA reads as TGTGCCAGCAGCTTATTACAGGGGGTTGCCGGGGAGCTGTTTTTT. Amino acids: CASSLLQGVAGELFF. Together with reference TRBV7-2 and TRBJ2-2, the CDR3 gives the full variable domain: GAGVSQSPSNKVTEKGKDVELRCDPISGHTALYWYRQSLGQGLEFLIYFQGNSAPDKSGLPSDRFSAERTGGSVSTLTIQRTQQEDSAVYLCASSLLQGVAGELFFGEGSRLTVL.

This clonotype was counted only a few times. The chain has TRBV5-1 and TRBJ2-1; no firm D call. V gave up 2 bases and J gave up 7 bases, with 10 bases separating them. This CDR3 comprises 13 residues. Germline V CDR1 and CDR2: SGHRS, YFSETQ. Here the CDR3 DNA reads TGCGCCAGCAGCTTTGGGTTAGGGAATGAGCAGTTCTTC. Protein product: CASSFGLGNEQFF. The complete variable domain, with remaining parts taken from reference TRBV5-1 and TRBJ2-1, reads KAGVTQTPRYLIKTRGQQVTLSCSPISGHRSVSWYQQTPGQGLQFLFEYFSETQRNKGNFPGRFSGRQFSNSRSEMNVSTLELGDSALYLCASSFGLGNEQFFGPGTRLTVL.

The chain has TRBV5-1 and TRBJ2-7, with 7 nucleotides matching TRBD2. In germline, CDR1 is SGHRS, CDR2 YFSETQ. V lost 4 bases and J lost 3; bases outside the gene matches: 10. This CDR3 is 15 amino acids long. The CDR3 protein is CASSPGVAGLYEQYF. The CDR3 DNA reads TGCGCCAGCAGCCCCGGTGTAGCGGGCCTCTACGAGCAGTACTTC.

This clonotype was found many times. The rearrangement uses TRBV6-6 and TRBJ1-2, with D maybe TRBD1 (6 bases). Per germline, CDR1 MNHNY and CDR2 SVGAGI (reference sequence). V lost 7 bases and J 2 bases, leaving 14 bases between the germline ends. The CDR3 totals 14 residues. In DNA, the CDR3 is TGTGCCAGCATCCGGGACACCCTCAACTATGGCTACACCTTC. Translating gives CASIRDTLNYGYTF.

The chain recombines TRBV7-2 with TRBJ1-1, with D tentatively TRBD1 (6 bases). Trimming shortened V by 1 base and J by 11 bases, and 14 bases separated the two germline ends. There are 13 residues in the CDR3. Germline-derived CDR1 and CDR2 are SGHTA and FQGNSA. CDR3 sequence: CASSLDNRVGAFF. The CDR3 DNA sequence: TGTGCCAGCAGCTTAGATAACAGGGTTGGGGCTTTCTTT. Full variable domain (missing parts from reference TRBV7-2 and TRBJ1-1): GAGVSQSPSNKVTEKGKDVELRCDPISGHTALYWYRQSLGQGLEFLIYFQGNSAPDKSGLPSDRFSAERTGGSVSTLTIQRTQQEDSAVYLCASSLDNRVGAFFGQGTRLTVV.